A selection of T cell receptor beta chains follows, all from one sample in a study of blood T cell repertoires in COVID-19. Sequencing used immunoSEQ multiplex PCR; TCRdb keeps in-frame clones, though not all of them. The sample shows about 250,000 clones, around 90% of them seen only once. Sequenced sample: peripheral blood. These receptors were collected from a woman aged 40 to 50 who had recovered from COVID-19. CDR3s include the opening cysteine and the closing phenylalanine or tryptophan. A D gene is named only where the DNA matches it firmly. Not every row has a clone size; where given, it reads once, few, many or a size class.

>TRBV20-1|.|once|TRBJ2-1|15
TGCAGTGCTAGTGGGCTAAACGACTACTACAATGAGCAGTTCTTC
CSASGLNDYYNEQFF
>TRBV27|.|few|TRBJ1-1|13
TGTGCCAGCAGATGGGGGGTGAACACTGAAGCTTTCTTT
CASRWGVNTEAFF
>TRBV4-1|.|.|TRBJ1-5|15
TGCGCCAGCAGCTCGACTACAGGGATGTATCAGCCCCAGCATTTT
CASSSTTGMYQPQHF
>TRBV5-1|TRBD2|.|TRBJ2-3|18
TGCGCCAGCGGCATCTTAGCGGGAGCCGATGCTTTCACAGATACGCAGTATTTT
CASGILAGADAFTDTQYF
>TRBV9|TRBD1|.|TRBJ2-7|14
TGTGCCAGCAGCGTTGGGACAGGGGCCTACGAGCAGTACTTC
CASSVGTGAYEQYF
>TRBV5-6|TRBD2|.|TRBJ2-7|15
TGTGCCAGCAGCTTGTGGACTAGTCGCACCTACGAGCAGTACTTC
CASSLWTSRTYEQYF
>TRBV18|TRBD1|.|TRBJ2-2|20
TGTGCCAGCTCCACGTTCGTGGGGACAGGGGTAACCGAGAACACCGGGGAGCTGTTTTTT
CASSTFVGTGVTENTGELFF
>TRBV2|TRBD2|.|TRBJ2-7|13
TGTGCCAGCAGTCTGGGACTAGAGGTCGAGCAGTACTTC
CASSLGLEVEQYF
>TRBV7-3|TRBD2|.|TRBJ2-1|18
TGTGCCAGCAGCTTAGGGCCTAGCGGGAATATTGAGTACAATGAGCAGTTCTTC
CASSLGPSGNIEYNEQFF
>TRBV5-4|TRBD2|.|TRBJ2-2|15
TGTGCCAGCAGTCAGGGACTAGGGGGGACCGGGGAGCTGTTTTTT
CASSQGLGGTGELFF
>TRBV5-1|.|.|TRBJ2-2|15
TGCGCCAGCAGCCCTGGTGCGACACTTCCCGGGGAGCTGTTTTTT
CASSPGATLPGELFF
>TRBV19|.|.|TRBJ2-2|17
TGTGCCAGTAGTATAGATCGACTAGTCCATAGCACCGGGGAGCTGTTTTTT
CASSIDRLVHSTGELFF
>TRBV7-3|.|.|TRBJ2-2|16
TGTGCCAGCAGCTCCCCCGGGTCCCTGAACACCGGGGAGCTGTTTTTT
CASSSPGSLNTGELFF